The present T cell receptor (beta chain) was sequenced within a study of cytomegalovirus exposure and HLA in healthy donors. Study findings and constraints: Accurate prediction of HLA-A and HLA-B alleles (for most subjects) was reportedly achieved from TCR beta sequences.

PCR involved 60 Vbeta and 13 Jbeta primers. TCRdb's table, derived via immunoSEQ multiplex PCR, lists solely in-frame clones and lacks some. The data show about 200,000 clones, with about 80% seen just once and approximately 6.5% held by the top ten. This clone has only a few counts. What it binds is not known. Sequencing input: PBMCs. This TCR derives from a man aged 35 to 55 in good health and CMV-seropositive.

The CDR3 reads CASSGLAGYNEQFF. The CDR3 bases are TGTGCCAGTAGTGGACTAGCGGGCTACAATGAGCAGTTCTTC. V is TRBV19 and J is TRBJ2-1, with 11 positions matching TRBD2. The CDR3 spans 14 residues. Germline CDR1 reads LNHDA; CDR2 reads SQIVND (reference sequence). V shed 5 bases, J shed 3 bases, and the junction held 0 bases outside the gene matches.